The present entry profiles one TCR beta chain with its context. Its target is unknown. A much larger clone is a single base away; this may be a read error. TCRdb re-derived calls from the multiplex PCR reads in MiXCR, one entry per CDR3 protein. The repertoire holds about 130,000 distinct CDR3 sequences, with approximately 22% as singletons. The sample belongs to a study of breast tumors, draining lymph nodes, adjacent tissues. The study, taken as a whole, reports: That most tumor T cells come from lymph nodes remained unproven. Tumor repertoires ranked between lymph nodes and nontumor tissue in diversity, with V and J gene preferences.

The lymph nodes were axillary draining lymph nodes from breast cancer patients. V lost 4 bases to trimming and J lost 10 bases; unmatched junction nucleotides: 7. From germline, CDR1 is SGDLS and CDR2 YYNGEE. The CDR3 loop spans 13 amino acids. The chain uses TRBV9 and TRBJ2-1; 8 bases are shared with TRBD2. The sequencing sample was made of axillary lymph node tissue. The receptor comes from a female donor with breast cancer. Some clones in this sample may be carry-over from other donors' samples. CDR3 nucleotide sequence: TGTGCCAGCAGCCAATCGGGGGGGCTCGAGCAGTTCTTC. It is translated as CASSQSGGLEQFF. Using reference TRBV9 and TRBJ2-1 for the parts outside the CDR3, the full variable domain is DSGVTQTPKHLITATGQRVTLRCSPRSGDLSVYWYQQSLDQGLQFLIQYYNGEERAKGNILERFSAQQFPDLHSELNLSSLELGDSALYFCASSQSGGLEQFFGPGTRLTVL.